This T cell receptor (beta chain) was sequenced for a study of PD-1 blockade in mismatch repair-deficient tumors (TCRdb year 2017). With regard to the full study: The trial enrolled 86 consecutive patients with roughly twelve mismatch repair-deficient cancer types between September 2013 and late 2016, all previously treated and progressing. Tumor-associated T cell clones in the peripheral blood of patients responding to PD-1 blockade were tracked using deep sequencing of TCR CDR3 regions. The research as a whole found: Clones residing in the tumor, which were often undetectable in blood before treatment, expanded quickly after pembrolizumab and then contracted, generally before radiologic responses.

Mismatch repair deficiency in every enrolled patient was established by polymerase chain reaction or immunohistochemistry. TCR sequencing was performed for a few patients who responded to pembrolizumab therapy. The phase II trial prospectively tested pembrolizumab PD-1 blockade in advanced mismatch repair-deficient cancers regardless of tissue of origin. Peripheral blood T cell samples were gathered serially, both before PD-1 blockade started and at multiple time points afterward. Blood sampling time points were reported as weeks after the first dose of pembrolizumab. A few counts support this clone. No antigen is known for it. Per-nucleotide qualities are absent, and no much larger clonotype sits a single base away. The trim is 0 bases for V and 7 bases for J, with a gap of 13 bases between the germline ends. Based on the germline V gene (reference sequence), the CDR1 and CDR2 sequences are WNHNN and SYGVQD. The CDR3 covers 14 residues, taking in both the cysteine and the phenylalanine. The DNA shown is the 42-base CDR3, in frame from base 1.

Libraries were built with the immunoSEQ multiplex PCR assay. Not all clones reach the TCRdb copy of this immuneACCESS table, which keeps in-frame sequences only. Checked studies attribute under half of the gap to unresolved V genes and leave the rest unexplained. This sample is represented by 95,000 to 150,000 clones; 70% to 90% of them were singletons. The biggest ten clones account for roughly 14% of the sample. The clonotype originates from an adult with mismatch repair-deficient cancer. The specimen comprised peripheral blood, sampled 44 weeks after starting pembrolizumab. Recombination connected TRBV10-1 to TRBJ2-7; the D region possibly corresponds to TRBD1 (6 bases align). The CDR3 protein: CASSESYRAGEQYF. The DNA sequence is given as TGCGCCAGCAGTGAGTCGTACAGGGCTGGGGAGCAGTACTTC.